The 17 T cell receptor beta chains below were found in one sample sequenced in a study of T-cell reconstitution after alpha-beta-depleted transplantation in children. Preparing the TCRbeta library involved the use of unique molecular identifiers. TCRdb analysed the PCR reads with MiXCR anew, one entry per CDR3 protein. The sample has fewer than 250,000 distinct CDR3 sequences, over 15% seen once. This sample comprised PBMCs, mostly from graft donor cells, obtained 360 days after TCRalphabeta/CD19-depleted stem cell transplant. The receptors were gathered from a male patient aged 2 to 9 who had a stem cell transplant for acute lymphoblastic leukemia, so the T cells may come from the graft donor.

The V and J genes are TRBV5-1 and TRBJ2-2; weak D call: TRBD1 (5 bases). Between the trimmed V and J ends, which lost 2 bases and 4 bases, there was a span of 9 bases. In germline, CDR1 is SGHRS, CDR2 YFSETQ. CDR3 length: 14 amino acids. CDR3 coding DNA: TGCGCCAGCAGCTTCCGACAGATCACCGGGGAGCTGTTTTTT. This encodes CASSFRQITGELFF.

A word on this clonotype: The junction differs from germline at one of its ends, possibly a read error. The genes are TRBV11-2 and TRBJ2-7, with D unresolved. Germline CDR1 and CDR2: SGHAT and FQNNGV. This CDR3 has 14 amino acids. Here the CDR3 reads CASTLLRNPYEQYF. In DNA, the CDR3 is TGTGCCAGCACCTTACTACGAAATCCTTACGAGCAGTACTTC.

This clonotype was seen at least ten times. The chain uses TRBV5-1 and TRBJ2-2; no reliable D call. Per the germline V gene, CDR1 is SGHRS and CDR2 is YFSETQ. This CDR3 has 13 amino acids. V gave up 0 bases and J gave up 5 bases, with 5 bases separating them. This CDR3 is CASSLVGTGELFF. The CDR3 DNA reads as TGCGCCAGCAGCTTGGTAGGGACCGGGGAGCTGTTTTTT.

The chain carries TRBV12-3 or TRBV12-4 and TRBJ2-3; D remains ambiguous. The CDR3 spans 16 residues. Trimming removed 5 bases from V and 0 bases from J, with 15 bases in between. The CDR3 spells CASSIGRRTSTDTQYF. In DNA form, the CDR3 reads TGTGCCAGCAGTATAGGACGGAGAACTAGCACAGATACGCAGTATTTT.

This clonotype appeared a few times. The chain uses TRBV28 and TRBJ1-1; D is unclear. V dropped 7 bases and J dropped 4 bases, with 16 bases sitting between them. The CDR3 extends over 14 amino acids. Germline assignment: CDR1 MDHEN and CDR2 SYDVKM. CDR3 nucleotide sequence: TGTGCCAGCACTTCAGTGGTCCGGGGCACTGAAGCTTTCTTT. This translates into CASTSVVRGTEAFF. Full variable domain (missing parts from reference TRBV28 and TRBJ1-1): DVKVTQSSRYLVKRTGEKVFLECVQDMDHENMFWYRQDPGLGLRLIYFSYDVKMKEKGDIPEGYSVSREKKERFSLILESASTNQTSMYLCASTSVVRGTEAFFGQGTRLTVV.

This clonotype appeared many times. This rearrangement joins TRBV5-1 to TRBJ2-5; the D gene is possibly TRBD1 (6 bases). The germline V and J ends were trimmed by 3 bases and 4 bases, with 16 bases remaining between them. Germline values: CDR1 SGHRS, CDR2 YFSETQ. The CDR3 is made up of 15 amino acids. DNA for the CDR3: TGCGCCAGCAGCTCAGGGGTCTTGGGCGGAGAGACCCAGTACTTC. Its translation: CASSSGVLGGETQYF.

This clonotype has ten or more counts. The rearrangement uses TRBV20-1 and TRBJ2-3, with D possibly matching TRBD2 (5 bases). The V end lost 0 bases, the J end lost 4 bases, and 11 bases lay between the germline ends. This CDR3 has 14 amino acids. Germline lookup yields CDR1 DFQATT and CDR2 SNEGSKA (reference sequence). The CDR3 protein is CSAREIEGSDTQYF. The CDR3 DNA is TGCAGTGCTAGAGAAATAGAGGGCTCAGATACGCAGTATTTT.

This clonotype turned up a few times. The genes are TRBV7-6 and TRBJ2-5; D possibly uses TRBD1 or TRBD2 (6 bases each). There are 16 residues in the CDR3. Trimming removed 0 bases from V and 2 bases from J, with 13 bases in between. Germline V CDR1 and CDR2: SGHVS, FNYEAQ. This CDR3 is CASSLAGGSTQETQYF. The CDR3 nucleotides are TGTGCCAGCAGCTTAGCGGGGGGCTCCACGCAAGAGACCCAGTACTTC. The entire variable domain, with the rest obtained from reference TRBV7-6 and TRBJ2-5, is as follows: GAGVSQSPRYKVTKRGQDVALRCDPISGHVSLYWYRQALGQGPEFLTYFNYEAQQDKSGLPNDRFSAERPEGSISTLTIQRTEQRDSAMYRCASSLAGGSTQETQYFGPGTRLLVL.

J is TRBJ1-5 and V is TRBV5-5; D may be TRBD1 (6 bases). Germline assignment: CDR1 SGHKS and CDR2 YYEKEE (reference sequence). With 0 bases removed from V and 1 base from J, the gap between germline ends came to 14 bases. The CDR3 is 17 residues long. CDR3 sequence reads: CASSLEGNRVSNQPQHF. For the CDR3, the DNA is TGTGCCAGCAGCTTGGAAGGTAACAGGGTCAGCAATCAGCCCCAGCATTTT.

This clonotype came up a few times. The rearrangement links TRBV20-1 to TRBJ2-7; 10 bases agree with TRBD2. Germline loops: CDR1 DFQATT, CDR2 SNEGSKA (reference sequence). The CDR3 spans 15 residues. V lost 2 bases and J lost 5; bases outside the gene matches: 9. The CDR3 region is CSARFLAGGLNEQYF. CDR3 DNA sequence: TGCAGTGCTAGATTCTTAGCGGGAGGTCTCAACGAGCAGTACTTC.

The chain couples TRBV10-3 to TRBJ2-7; D perhaps matches TRBD1 (5 bases). The CDR3 totals 12 residues. V was shortened by 6 bases and J by 4 bases, with 10 bases between the two germline ends. Germline CDR1 reads ENHRY; CDR2 reads SYGVKD. In nucleotides, the CDR3 is TGTGCCATCAGCCCGACAGCGTACGAGCAGTACTTC. Translating gives CAISPTAYEQYF.

The J gene is TRBJ1-5, the V gene TRBV6-1, with D maybe TRBD1 (5 bases). The CDR3 runs to 13 residues. Looked up from germline, CDR1 is MNHNS and CDR2 is SASEGT. V was pared by 8 bases and J by 2 bases, with 10 bases between. The CDR3 nucleotides read TGTGCCAGCTCTCCACAGGGCAATCAGCCCCAGCATTTT. Amino acids: CASSPQGNQPQHF.

This clonotype was detected a few times. V usage is TRBV20-1 and J usage is TRBJ2-7, with D possibly called TRBD1 or TRBD2 (5 bases each). Looked up from germline, CDR1 is DFQATT and CDR2 is SNEGSKA (reference sequence). V was clipped by 4 bases and J by 5 bases, with 21 bases between them. This CDR3 spans 15 amino acids. CDR3 sequence (DNA): TGCAGTGCTACCCGGGGCTACCCGGACGAGGACGAGCAGTACTTC. It specifies CSATRGYPDEDEQYF.

This clonotype was counted only a few times. This chain links TRBV10-1 with TRBJ2-3; 9 bases align to TRBD2. The CDR3 covers 18 residues. The ends lost 4 bases at V and 6 bases at J; junction bases unmatched: 17. CDR1 is WNHNN and CDR2 is SYGVQD in the germline V gene (reference sequence). The CDR3 sequence: CASSALRGRGGRSDTQYF. The DNA of the CDR3 is TGCGCCAGCAGTGCCCTGAGAGGGCGGGGGGGCCGCAGCGATACGCAGTATTTT.

CDR3 in amino acids: CASNRGASDTEAFF. The CDR3 DNA sequence: TGCGCCAGCAACAGAGGGGCCTCTGACACTGAAGCTTTCTTT. The chain couples TRBV5-1 to TRBJ1-1; possibly TRBD1 for D (5 bases). This CDR3 is 14 amino acids long. Germline V gene sequence: CDR1 SGHRS, CDR2 YFSETQ. V lost 6 bases and J 3 bases, leaving 15 bases between the germline ends.

In nucleotides, the CDR3 is TGCGCCAGCAGCCAAGATTGGAACGGGGCCTACGAGCAGTACTTC. As protein: CASSQDWNGAYEQYF. V is TRBV4-3 and J is TRBJ2-7; possibly TRBD2 for D (5 bases). Trimming took 0 bases from V and 2 from J, leaving 11 bases between them. This CDR3 comprises 15 residues. CDR1 is LGHNA, CDR2 YSLEER, per germline.

This clonotype came up many times. This chain links TRBV20-1 with TRBJ2-3, with D maybe TRBD2 (6 bases). Looked up from germline, CDR1 is DFQATT and CDR2 is SNEGSKA (reference sequence). This CDR3 has 15 residues. The V gene lost 5 bases and the J gene lost 4 bases, with 19 bases spanning the gap. Written as DNA, the CDR3 is TGCAGTGCTCCCCCGACTAGTTCGAATTCAGATACGCAGTATTTT. Its translation: CSAPPTSSNSDTQYF.